A single sample gave rise to the 4 T cell receptor beta chains below, sequenced in a study of T cells in Graves' hyperthyroidism and ophthalmopathy. RNA transcripts served as the template for amplifying TCR beta CDR3 regions. The TCR CDR3 first-round RT-PCR relied on the HTBI primer set. TCRdb reanalysed the multiplex PCR reads using MiXCR and keeps one entry per CDR3 protein. The sample carries 93,000 or so distinct CDR3 sequences, 40% to 50% recorded once. The sample was blood. The receptors stem from a man between 35 and 55 years old with Graves' hyperthyroidism.

This clonotype has ten or more counts. This sequence joins TRBV13 and TRBJ2-7, with D perhaps assigned TRBD1 or TRBD2 (6 bases each). The CDR3 sequence is 14 residues long. CDR1 and CDR2 from the germline V gene are PRHDT and FYEKMQ (reference sequence). V lost 5 bases to trimming and J lost 3 bases, with 14 bases between them. CDR3 loop: CASSTLGGRYEQYF. CDR3 bases: TGTGCCAGCAGCACCCTCGGGGGCCGCTACGAGCAGTACTTC.

This chain uses TRBV19 with TRBJ1-6; D possibly corresponds to TRBD1 (5 bases). The CDR3 loop spans 16 amino acids. CDR1 is LNHDA, CDR2 SQIVND, per germline (reference sequence). V was pared by 9 bases and J by 9 bases, with 24 bases between. The CDR3 region is CASSLERGSSISPLHF. CDR3 nucleotide sequence: TGTGCCAGCAGTTTAGAACGGGGGTCATCTATTTCACCCCTCCACTTT.

In the case of this clonotype: One end of the junction does not line up with germline, which may come from a read error. V is TRBV9 and J is TRBJ1-1, with D uncertain. The CDR3 is made up of 14 amino acids. Germline loops: CDR1 SGDLS, CDR2 YYNGEE. CDR3 bases: TGTGCCAGCAGTCCCCCTCGGGTGGGCACTGAAGCTTTCTTC. This sequence encodes CASSPPRVGTEAFF.

This clonotype was seen many times. The CDR3 protein is CSVDLAGAYNEQFF. The CDR3 DNA reads TGCAGCGTTGATCTAGCGGGTGCCTACAATGAGCAGTTCTTC. The genes are TRBV29-1 and TRBJ2-1; 8 bases map to TRBD2. The CDR3 contains 14 residues. Trimming cost V 3 bases and J 2 bases; bases outside gene matches: 3. Germline V lookup: CDR1 SQVTM, CDR2 ANQGSEA.